The present entry profiles one T cell receptor (beta chain) with its context. What it recognizes is unknown. These data belong to a study of CD8 T cells in Susac syndrome. Findings and caveats of the study: The TCR sequencing and HLA analysis in the study involved a relatively small number of individuals, as the study acknowledged.

Sequencing of TCR beta was performed on blood CD8+ and CD4+ T cells. The RNA, about 0.5 to 1 ug, was put through reverse transcription using random hexamers. Amplification of TCR beta CDR3 used immunoSEQ multiplex PCR across 54 Vbeta and 13 Jbeta. TCRdb ran MiXCR on the immunoSEQ multiplex PCR reads and lists one entry per CDR3 protein. The sample records more than 150,000 distinct CDR3 sequences, around 95% being singletons. V dropped 5 bases and J dropped 5 bases, with 10 bases sitting between them. The CDR3 is 13 residues long. Germline assignment: CDR1 MRHNA and CDR2 SNTAGT. The TCR originated in a human donor with multiple sclerosis. The sample was CD8+ T cells from PBMCs. V is TRBV6-4 and J is TRBJ2-1, with D possibly TRBD1 on 6 matching bases. The DNA for the CDR3 is TGTGCCAGCAGTCAGGGGATAGACAATGAGCAGTTCTTC. Amino acids: CASSQGIDNEQFF.